The present TCR beta chain was sequenced within a study of PD-L1 blockade in urothelial cancer. Study-wide background: The patients had undergone anywhere from 0 to 3 prior chemotherapy regimens. A median of approximately 150,000 T cells was found in the blood samples.

Some clones are missing from TCRdb's copy, which holds only in-frame ones; the method was immunoSEQ multiplex PCR. The sample gives 100,000 or so clones, approximately 91% of which show up once; over 0.8% is in the top ten. Trimming removed 4 bases from V and 0 bases from J; junction bases left unmatched: 11. The CDR3 runs to 17 residues. Germline V lookup: CDR1 SGHRS, CDR2 YFSETQ. The starting material was PBMCs, obtained around atezolizumab (anti-PD-L1) treatment. The chain recombines TRBV5-1 with TRBJ2-5; 8 positions match TRBD2. The TCR originated in an elderly woman with urothelial cancer. The CDR3 bases are TGCGCCAGCAGCCGGGAGGGGTCTAGCTCTTACCAAGAGACCCAGTACTTC. Its protein product is CASSREGSSSYQETQYF.